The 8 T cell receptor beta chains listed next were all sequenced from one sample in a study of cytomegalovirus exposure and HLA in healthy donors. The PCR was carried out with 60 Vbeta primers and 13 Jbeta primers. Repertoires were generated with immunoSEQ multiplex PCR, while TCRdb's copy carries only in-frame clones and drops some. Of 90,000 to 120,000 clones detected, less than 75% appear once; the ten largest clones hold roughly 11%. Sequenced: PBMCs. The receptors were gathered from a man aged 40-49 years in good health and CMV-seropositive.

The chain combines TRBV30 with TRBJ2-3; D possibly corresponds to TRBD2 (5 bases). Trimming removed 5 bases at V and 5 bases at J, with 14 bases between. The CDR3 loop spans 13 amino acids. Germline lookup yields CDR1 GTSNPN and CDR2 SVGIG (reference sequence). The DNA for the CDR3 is TGTGCCTGGTCGCGGGTTGGTCTAGATACGCAGTATTTT. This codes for CAWSRVGLDTQYF.

The CDR3 region is CASSRSGRGEQYF. Here the CDR3 DNA reads TGTGCCAGCAGCAGATCAGGGCGTGGCGAGCAGTACTTC. The gene calls are TRBV7-8 and TRBJ2-7, with D maybe TRBD1 (5 bases). The germline gives CDR1 SGHVS, CDR2 FQNEAQ. This CDR3 has 13 residues. Trimming pared 5 bases from V and 6 bases from J, leaving 14 bases between. Supplemented by reference TRBV7-8 and TRBJ2-7, the full variable domain reads GAGVSQSPRYKVAKRGQDVALRCDPISGHVSLFWYQQALGQGPEFLTYFQNEAQLDKSGLPSDRFFAERPEGSVSTLKIQRTQQEDSAVYLCASSRSGRGEQYFGPGTRLTVT.

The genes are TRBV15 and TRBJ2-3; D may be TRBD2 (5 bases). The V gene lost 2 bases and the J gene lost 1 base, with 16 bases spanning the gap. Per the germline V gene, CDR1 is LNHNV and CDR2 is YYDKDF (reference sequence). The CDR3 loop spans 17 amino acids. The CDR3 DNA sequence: TGTGCCACCAGCAGAACTAGGACTGCCCGCGGCACAGATACGCAGTATTTT. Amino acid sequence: CATSRTRTARGTDTQYF.

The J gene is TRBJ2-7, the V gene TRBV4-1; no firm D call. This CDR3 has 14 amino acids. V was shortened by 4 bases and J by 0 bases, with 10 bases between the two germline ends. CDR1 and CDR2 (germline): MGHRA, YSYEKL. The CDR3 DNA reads TGCGCCAGCAGCCTAACTTTCATCTCCTACGAGCAGTACTTC. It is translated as CASSLTFISYEQYF.

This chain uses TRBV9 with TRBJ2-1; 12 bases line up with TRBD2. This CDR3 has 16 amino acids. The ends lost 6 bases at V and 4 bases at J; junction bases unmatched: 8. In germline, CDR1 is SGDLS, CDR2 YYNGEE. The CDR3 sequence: CASTSSGGALYNEQFF. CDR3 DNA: TGTGCCAGCACTTCTAGCGGGGGGGCCTTATACAATGAGCAGTTCTTC.

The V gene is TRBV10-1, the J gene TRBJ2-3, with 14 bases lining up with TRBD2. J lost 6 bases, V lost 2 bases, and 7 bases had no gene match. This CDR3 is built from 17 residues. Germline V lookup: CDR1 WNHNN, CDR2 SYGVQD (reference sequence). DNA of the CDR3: TGCGCCAGCAGTGAGAGGGGACTAGCGGGAGAGGAGGATACGCAGTATTTT. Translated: CASSERGLAGEEDTQYF.

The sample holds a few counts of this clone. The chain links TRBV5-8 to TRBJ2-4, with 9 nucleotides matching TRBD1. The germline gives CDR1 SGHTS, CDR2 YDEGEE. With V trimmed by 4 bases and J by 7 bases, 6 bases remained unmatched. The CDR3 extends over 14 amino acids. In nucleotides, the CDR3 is TGTGCCAGCAGCCCGGGGACAGGGAGGAACATTCAGTACTTC. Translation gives CASSPGTGRNIQYF.

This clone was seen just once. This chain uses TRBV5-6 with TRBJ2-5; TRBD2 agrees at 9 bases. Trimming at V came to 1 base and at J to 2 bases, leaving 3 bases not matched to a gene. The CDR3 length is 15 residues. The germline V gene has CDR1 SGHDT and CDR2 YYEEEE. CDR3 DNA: TGTGCCAGCAGCTTGTGGACTAGCGTACAAGAGACCCAGTACTTC. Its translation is CASSLWTSVQETQYF.